Below are 8 T cell receptor beta chains sequenced from a single sample in a study of T cell responses to AZD1222 COVID-19 vaccine. Sequenced by immunoSEQ multiplex PCR; TCRdb stores in-frame clones only, minus some. The sample shows under 200,000 clones, more than 80% of them seen only once. The source was peripheral blood, collected on day 0 of AZD1222 vaccination. The receptors were gathered from an adult in good health.

The chain joins TRBV5-6 to TRBJ1-2, with TRBD1 matching over 7 bases. The CDR3 length is 14 residues. CDR1 and CDR2 from the germline V gene are SGHDT and YYEEEE. The V gene end was trimmed by 4 bases and the J gene end by 2 bases; junction bases not matched to a gene: 5. This chain's CDR3 is CASSEDRTNYGYTF. The CDR3 DNA is TGTGCCAGCAGCGAGGACAGGACAAACTATGGCTACACCTTC.

The V gene is TRBV14, the J gene TRBJ1-5; D is unresolved. Germline V gives CDR1 SGHDN, CDR2 FVKESK. The CDR3 is 11 amino acids. The V and J ends lost 5 bases and 6 bases respectively, with 5 bases between them. Written as DNA, the CDR3 is TGTGCCAGCAGCGGTAGTCAGCCCCAGCATTTT. This sequence encodes CASSGSQPQHF.

The gene calls are TRBV29-1 and TRBJ2-5; tentatively, D is TRBD1 (6 bases). V was pared by 7 bases and J by 4 bases, with 16 bases between. Per germline, CDR1 SQVTM and CDR2 ANQGSEA. The CDR3 spans 13 residues. The CDR3, as DNA: TGCAGCGCGACCGACAGGTTAGGAGAGACCCAGTACTTC. It translates to CSATDRLGETQYF.

The chain uses TRBV6-4 and TRBJ2-7, with D unresolved. The CDR3 runs to 17 residues. V lost 2 bases and J lost 2, with 19 bases in between. The V gene's germline CDR1 is MRHNA and CDR2 SNTAGT. CDR3 DNA sequence: TGTGCCAGCAGTGACCGCCCGGATGGCGTATACGCCTACGAGCAGTACTTC. The encoded protein is CASSDRPDGVYAYEQYF.

The chain has TRBV6-5 and TRBJ1-3, with no clear D. CDR1 MNHEY and CDR2 SVGAGI come from the germline V gene. This CDR3 is built from 12 residues. Trimming removed 4 bases from V and 2 bases from J, with 3 bases in between. The DNA for the CDR3 is TGTGCCAGCAGTTTTCCTGGAAACACCATATATTTT. It yields the protein CASSFPGNTIYF.

This clone occurred once. This chain uses TRBV19 with TRBJ1-6, with D unresolved. CDR3 size: 16 residues. The germline gives CDR1 LNHDA, CDR2 SQIVND (reference sequence). V gave up 3 bases and J gave up 7 bases, with 16 bases separating them. The CDR3 sequence is CASSIFYDGNNSPLHF. The CDR3 DNA follows: TGTGCCAGTAGTATCTTTTACGACGGTAACAATTCACCCCTCCACTTT.

The J gene is TRBJ1-5, the V gene TRBV19; 8 bases are a match to TRBD1. CDR1 and CDR2 (germline): LNHDA, SQIVND (reference sequence). With V trimmed by 6 bases and J by 5 bases, 3 bases remained unmatched. This CDR3 has 13 residues. The CDR3 nucleotides are TGTGCCAGTAGCTCACAGGGGGATCAGCCCCAGCATTTT. Encoded protein: CASSSQGDQPQHF.

This chain links TRBV27 with TRBJ2-2, with 10 bases identical to TRBD2. After removal of 7 bases from V and 4 bases from J, the junction contained 12 bases not matched to a gene. CDR1 is MNHEY, CDR2 SMNVEV, per germline (reference sequence). The CDR3 covers 17 residues. CDR3 sequence (DNA): TGTGCCAGCACCCTACTAGCGGGACCCTCCCCCACCGGGGAGCTGTTTTTT. Translating it yields CASTLLAGPSPTGELFF.